This TCR beta chain was profiled in a study of regulatory T cells in long-lasting Graves disease. Turning to the study itself: Over 5 years of antithyroid drugs plus positive TSH receptor antibodies defined persistent Graves' disease.

This CDR3 is 15 amino acids long. Trimming took off 3 bases at V and 7 bases at J, with 13 bases between the two ends. Germline-derived CDR1 and CDR2 are KGHSH and LQKENI. Construction of TCR beta libraries relied on iRepertoire HTBI primers and on Arm-PCR targeting CDR3 regions. TCRdb processed the multiplex PCR reads anew with MiXCR; each CDR3 protein has one entry. The repertoire has roughly 470,000 distinct CDR3 sequences, less than 25% of them found once; the top ten carry under 9%. Time point reported: persistent/refractory GD, antithyroid drugs over 5 years with positive TRAb. With RNA extracted from PBMCs as input, the TCR library was made. At least ten counts were recorded for this clonotype.

V gene TRBV18 combines with J gene TRBJ1-6, with D hard to call. The sequencing here drew on peripheral blood mononuclear cells (PBMCs), taken when the disease was refractory, from a patient treated with antithyroid drugs. This clonotype originated in a female donor with Graves disease. As DNA, the CDR3 is TGTGCCAGCTCACCCACGGCAGGTTCGAATTCACCCCTCCACTTT. Its protein product is CASSPTAGSNSPLHF.